This TCR beta chain emerged from a study of cytomegalovirus exposure and HLA in healthy donors (dated by TCRdb to the late 2010s). General notes on the study: According to a later analysis, the approximately 120 validation repertoires were produced on the same platform as the roughly 600 repertoires of the first cohort. The aim of the study was to test whether cataloging public T cell receptors could identify signatures of past pathogen exposure. A separate validation cohort of 90 to 150 different subjects was used in addition to the roughly 720-subject first cohort. To predict cytomegalovirus infection status, the study combined high-throughput TCR immunosequencing, statistical association of individual TCRs with disease status, and machine learning.

Separate from the roughly 650-subject first cohort, the validation cohort of roughly 120 subjects was the group to which the donors belonged. About this clone itself: Its antigen is currently not known. No base-level quality is on record; no much larger clone is a single base apart.

Relative to germline, V is missing 0 bases and J is missing 6 bases, with 7 bases of the junction outside any gene match. The CDR3, cysteine through phenylalanine, is 15 amino acids long. Just the 45-base CDR3 DNA is kept, in frame starting at base 1. Looking up the germline V gene yields CDR1 LGHNA and CDR2 YSLEER. The paper's findings and limits, for the study overall: The study listed 150 to 200 TCR beta chains as associated with cytomegalovirus. The validation cohort had no HLA typing available for a later analysis, so co-occurrence within that cohort was assessed over all 130 or so repertoires. According to the authors, the approach could potentially be generalized to other disease states and immunological phenotypes. A few of the identified cytomegalovirus-associated TCR beta chains were confirmed in vitro to be specific for cytomegalovirus antigens. A later analysis found that TCRs clustered in the first cohort also tended to co-occur in the roughly 120 validation repertoires, with 90% to 95% of cluster scores above 0. The classifier was reported to diagnose cytomegalovirus status with high specificity and sensitivity in both the original and validation cohorts. Most TCR sequences were seen in very few donors, while some public TCRs were found in many individuals.

Receptor amplification or capture employed the immunoSEQ multiplex PCR assay. The published analysis was carried out like this. A statistical classification framework was developed to diagnose cytomegalovirus status using the catalog of TCR beta chain sequences. TCRdb carries this immuneACCESS record with in-frame sequences only. Its versions omit some clonotypes, under half of them owing to an unresolved V gene in the studies checked, with the rest unexplained. Clone size and the V and J calls come from that table; the DNA yielded D and trimming. For this sample there are about 82,000 clones; 90% to 95% appear just once. Around 0.69% of the sample rests with the top ten.

The chain is assembled from TRBV4-3 and TRBJ1-1; TRBD1 aligns with 7 central bases. Sequencing was performed on PBMCs. This clonotype originated in a woman aged 18-29 years in good health and CMV-seronegative. This receptor carries the CDR3 CASSQEGQGGAEAFF. The DNA sequence follows: TGCGCCAGCAGCCAAGAGGGCCAGGGGGGAGCTGAAGCTTTCTTT.